This T cell receptor beta chain was sequenced in a study of T cells in Graves' hyperthyroidism and ophthalmopathy. General study points: Progression to ophthalmopathy was predicted a median of 6.5 months early.

RNA transcripts yielded amplified TCR beta CDR3 regions. HTBI primers were the set used in a first-round RT-PCR of the TCR CDR3. TCRdb re-called the multiplex PCR reads through MiXCR, storing one row per CDR3 protein. The sample lists about 260,000 distinct CDR3 sequences; roughly 17% were seen once. The table lists this clonotype with many counts. The antigen is not known. The sample taken for sequencing was blood. The sequence derives from a woman between 18 and 29 years old with Graves' ophthalmopathy.

DNA for the CDR3: TGTGCCAGCAGTAAACGGATGGACGGGCCCCTCCACTTT. Its translation: CASSKRMDGPLHF. V usage is TRBV6-1 and J usage is TRBJ1-6, with no clear D. The V gene lost 5 bases and the J gene lost 13 bases, with 15 bases spanning the gap. Germline V CDR1 and CDR2: MNHNS, SASEGT. This CDR3 has 13 amino acids.